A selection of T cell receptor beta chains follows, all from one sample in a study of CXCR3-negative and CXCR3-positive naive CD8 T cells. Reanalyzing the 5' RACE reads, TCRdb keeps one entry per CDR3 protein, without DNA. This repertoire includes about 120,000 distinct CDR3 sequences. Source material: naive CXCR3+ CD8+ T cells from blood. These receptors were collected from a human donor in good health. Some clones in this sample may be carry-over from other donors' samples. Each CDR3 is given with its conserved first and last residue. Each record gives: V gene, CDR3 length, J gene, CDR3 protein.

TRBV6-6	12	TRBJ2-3	CASSELADTQYF
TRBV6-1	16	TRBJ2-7	CASSEAGQEPAYEQYF
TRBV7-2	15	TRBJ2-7	CASSFPGHLPYEQYF
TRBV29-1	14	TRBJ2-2	CSVGGTDNTGELFF
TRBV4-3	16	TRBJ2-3	CASSHSGSGVGDTQYF
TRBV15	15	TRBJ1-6	CATSMWGQGESPLHF
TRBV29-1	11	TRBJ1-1	CSVVLRTEAFF
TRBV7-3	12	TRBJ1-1	CASSSTGNEAFF
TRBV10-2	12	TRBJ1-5	CASSTSNQPQHF
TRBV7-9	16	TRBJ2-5	CASSPRDSLFLETQYF
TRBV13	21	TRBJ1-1	CASSPGSTIGGGLNRDTEAFF
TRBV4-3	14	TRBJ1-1	CASSQDRMNTEAFF
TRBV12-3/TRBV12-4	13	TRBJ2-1	CASAEGVYNEQFF
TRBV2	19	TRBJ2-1	CASSRKPGTSGRLGNEQFF
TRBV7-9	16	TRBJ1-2	CASSLTTHGTSYGYTF
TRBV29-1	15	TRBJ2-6	CSVEDQESGANVLTF
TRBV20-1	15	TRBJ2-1	CSARESGSSYNEQFF
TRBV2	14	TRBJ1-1	CASSSFGMNTEAFF
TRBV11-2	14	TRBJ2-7	CASSLGPGMNEQYF
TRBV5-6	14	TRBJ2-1	CASSLALAINEQFF
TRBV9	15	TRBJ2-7	CASSVEASGTYEQYF
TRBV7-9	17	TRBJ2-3	CASSASDRRITTDTQYF
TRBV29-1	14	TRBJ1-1	CSVDPHGRDTEAFF
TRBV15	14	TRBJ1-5	CATTPRGRNQPQHF
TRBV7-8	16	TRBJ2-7	CASSLPKGGYEYEQYF
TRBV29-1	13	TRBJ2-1	CSVDRDNYNEQFF
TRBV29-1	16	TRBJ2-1	CSVEDPISQYYNEQFF
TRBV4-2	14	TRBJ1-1	CASSQPGQIFEAFF
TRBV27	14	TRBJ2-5	CASSFSALQETQYF